This T cell receptor beta chain was documented in a study of immune heterogeneity within non-small cell lung tumors. A multiplex PCR containing 32 V primers and 13 J primers was used to amplify TCR beta CDR3. TCRdb independently ran MiXCR on the multiplex PCR reads; one entry per CDR3 protein. The data show 4,000 to 4,500 distinct CDR3 sequences, less than 25% seen once. Template input was genomic DNA from bulk tumor (about 640 ng per sample). Spaced far apart, several biopsies were taken from each primary tumor during surgery. Patients had untreated, newly diagnosed non-small cell lung cancer and underwent curative surgery. A word on this clonotype: Just one base apart from a much larger clone, this may be a read error.

This TCR was recovered from a man aged 50 or older with non-small cell lung cancer. Sequenced: lung tumor tissue.

Written as DNA, the CDR3 is TGTGCCAGCAGTGACAGGGGCAATCAGCCCAAGCATTTT. Translation gives CASSDRGNQPKHF. The rearrangement joins TRBV6-4 to TRBJ1-5; possible D gene TRBD1, 5 bases. The CDR3 is made up of 13 amino acids. From germline, CDR1 is MRHNA and CDR2 SNTAGT.